This T cell receptor beta chain is from a study of blood T cell repertoires in COVID-19. Sequencing used immunoSEQ multiplex PCR; TCRdb keeps in-frame clones, though not all of them. The table has approximately 170,000 clones, over 80% seen once. Germline V CDR1 and CDR2: LNHDA, SQIVND (reference sequence). Trimming took 8 bases from V and 5 from J; bases not matched to a gene: 11. CDR3 length: 15 residues. The sample consisted of peripheral blood. This sequence was found in a woman in her 70s with COVID-19, enrolled during active disease. The chain employs TRBV19 and TRBJ2-1; TRBD1 matches 8 bases. The CDR3, as DNA: TGTGCCAGTTCAAACACCGGGACAGGCCACAATGAGCAGTTCTTC. It translates to CASSNTGTGHNEQFF.